The entry that follows covers one TCR beta chain sequence. Its antigen remains undetermined. Per-base qualities were not stored, and no clone one base away is much larger. The data were taken from a study of blood T cell repertoires in COVID-19 (TCRdb year 2020). For context, the study as a whole: The collaborator samples originated in the United States, Italy and Spain and spanned the acute and convalescent phases of COVID-19. The prospective study material was composed of cDNA or gDNA derived from T cells, B-cell-depleted T cells, or PBMCs. Nearly every sample came with metadata listing a de-identified subject ID, COVID-19 status, age in years and sex. Subjects who had been exposed to COVID-19, were actively infected with it, or had recovered from it provided the deeply sampled blood TCRbeta repertoires that made up the dataset. Samples came from the ongoing ImmuneRACE study (first 160 participants) plus 1,254 subjects from 6 global collaborators. The repertoires were made available in a free public database intended to serve as a resource for research on the immune response to SARS-CoV-2. HLA class I and class II types, where available, came from metadata supplied by the sample provider rather than from assay-based typing. Broader findings and caveats from the paper: How much clinical and demographic metadata was included differed by source and by participant, and the metadata was provided uncurated.

TCRbeta CDR3 regions were amplified from genomic DNA using the immunoSEQ Assay, a bias-controlled multiplex PCR. Per the original workflow: Within the assay, amplification of reference gene primers was used to estimate how many nucleated cells each sample contained. To quantify the absolute abundance of each unique TCRbeta CDR3 rearrangement, sequence reads were collapsed and filtered. For each sample, productive Simpson clonality was calculated by taking the square root of Simpson's diversity index across productive rearrangements. TCRdb's version of the immuneACCESS table is confined to in-frame rearrangements and falls short of the full clone set. An unresolved V gene accounts for under half of the shortfall where checked; the remainder is of unknown origin. V and J calls and clone size are copied from that table; D and trimming were computed from the DNA. The sample profile shows 250,000 to 350,000 clones; 85% to 90% of them were found once. Together, the top ten hold 10% of the sample.

The V end loses 3 bases and the J end loses 0 bases, and a stretch of 9 bases separates them. CDR1 and CDR2 (LNHDA, SQIVND) derive from the germline V gene (reference sequence). The CDR3 spans 14 residues, from the cysteine through the phenylalanine. Only the CDR3 DNA is retained, 42 bases long and in frame from the first base. Participants in the prospective study were aged roughly 18 to 95 years, lived in about two dozen United States geographic areas, and enrolled through a virtual design. To assign participants to cohorts, the prospective study relied on clinical history that participants themselves reported in a screening survey and a study questionnaire. Recovered participants in ImmuneRACE Cohort 3 were defined as having two consecutive negative NP/OP PCR tests, clearance from a healthcare professional, or resolution of symptoms. In the prospective study, mobile phlebotomists collected whole blood, serum and a nasopharyngeal or oropharyngeal swab from each participant. Additional blood draws and questionnaires over an approximately 2-month period could optionally be provided by prospective study participants. Before DNA extraction, prospective study blood samples were shipped either frozen or at room temperature.

The clonotype comes from a woman between 18 and 30 years old who had recovered from COVID-19. The chain employs TRBV19 and TRBJ2-7, with no confident D gene call. Material for sequencing was PBMCs or T cells enriched from blood (not recorded which). CDR3 region: CASSMRTTSYEQYF. The DNA reads TGTGCCAGTAGTATGAGAACTACCTCCTACGAGCAGTACTTC.